The 19 T cell receptor beta chains presented below share a single source sample, sequenced in a study of blood T cell repertoires in COVID-19. TCRdb keeps only in-frame clones here, not all; method: immunoSEQ multiplex PCR. The sample lists about 81,000 clones, roughly 88% occurring once. Sequenced material: peripheral blood. These receptors were taken from a woman older than 75 with acute or convalescent COVID-19.

The gene calls are TRBV7-6 and TRBJ2-1, with D perhaps TRBD1 (6 bases). The V gene lost 5 bases and the J gene lost 4 bases, with 15 bases spanning the gap. The germline gives CDR1 SGHVS, CDR2 FNYEAQ. The CDR3 consists of 15 residues. The CDR3 bases are TGTGCCAGCAGCCCCGGACAGACTAATTACAATGAGCAGTTCTTC. It specifies CASSPGQTNYNEQFF.

This rearrangement joins TRBV6-5 to TRBJ1-4, with D possibly matching TRBD1 (6 bases). The V gene lost 6 bases and the J gene lost 4 bases, with 15 bases spanning the gap. Per germline, CDR1 MNHEY and CDR2 SVGAGI. The length of the CDR3 is 15 residues. The CDR3 spells CASSRSQGFNEKLFF. The CDR3, as DNA: TGTGCCAGCAGCCGGTCCCAGGGGTTTAATGAAAAACTGTTTTTT.

The chain uses TRBV12-5 and TRBJ1-3; D is possibly TRBD1 (6 bases). Per germline, CDR1 LGHNT and CDR2 FRNRAP. Trimming cost V 0 bases and J 0 bases, with 21 bases left between them. CDR3 length: 20 amino acids. CDR3 sequence (DNA): TGTGCTAGTGGTTTGGTAGTAGGGGCAGGGGCTCTAAGCTCTGGAAACACCATATATTTT. This gives the protein CASGLVVGAGALSSGNTIYF.

The rearrangement uses TRBV5-1 and TRBJ2-3; TRBD2 aligns across 16 bases. Germline CDR1 and CDR2: SGHRS and YFSETQ. CDR3 length: 18 residues. V lost 4 bases to trimming and J lost 3 bases; unmatched junction nucleotides: 8. In DNA, the CDR3 is TGCGCCAGCAGCGACGGGACTAGCGGGGGGGCTAGGACAGATACGCAGTATTTT. Translating it yields CASSDGTSGGARTDTQYF.

J is TRBJ2-2 and V is TRBV19; 8 bases align to TRBD1. The V gene end was trimmed by 6 bases and the J gene end by 8 bases; junction bases not matched to a gene: 11. CDR3 length: 15 residues. Per germline, CDR1 LNHDA and CDR2 SQIVND (reference sequence). This CDR3 reads CASSRGTRGLGELFF. DNA for the CDR3: TGTGCCAGTAGCCGCGGGACCAGGGGGCTTGGGGAGCTGTTTTTT.

The chain couples TRBV12-3 or TRBV12-4 to TRBJ1-1; 8 bases are a match to TRBD1. This CDR3 has 13 amino acids. V dropped 5 bases and J dropped 5; count of bases not matched to a gene: 4. The CDR3 reads CASSEQGDTEAFF. In DNA form, the CDR3 reads TGTGCCAGCAGTGAACAGGGGGATACTGAAGCTTTCTTT.

This clone appeared a single time. The rearrangement joins TRBV7-3 to TRBJ2-1, with D maybe TRBD2 (6 bases). Germline V gives CDR1 SGHTA, CDR2 FQGTGA. V dropped 5 bases and J dropped 8 bases, with 19 bases sitting between them. This CDR3 contains 15 residues. CDR3 loop: CASSLRGGVGDEQFF. As DNA, the CDR3 is TGTGCCAGCAGCCTAAGAGGCGGGGTCGGGGATGAGCAGTTCTTC.

The table lists this clone with a few counts. The chain has TRBV30 and TRBJ2-1, with D maybe TRBD2 (5 bases). V was shortened by 7 bases and J by 10 bases, with 26 bases between the two germline ends. Germline loops: CDR1 GTSNPN, CDR2 SVGIG (reference sequence). There are 15 residues in the CDR3. The CDR3 sequence: CAYTKRVGLRPEQFF. The CDR3 bases are TGTGCCTACACGAAGAGAGTAGGACTCCGCCCAGAGCAGTTCTTC.

This clone was seen only once. The V and J genes are TRBV19 and TRBJ2-5; 9 bases line up with TRBD2. V dropped 6 bases and J dropped 5; count of bases not matched to a gene: 13. This CDR3 has 16 residues. Germline CDR1 reads LNHDA; CDR2 reads SQIVND (reference sequence). This CDR3 is CASRGLQAGGGETQYF. Written as DNA, the CDR3 is TGTGCCAGTAGAGGACTCCAAGCGGGAGGAGGCGAGACCCAGTACTTC.

The chain recombines TRBV5-4 with TRBJ1-5, with 7 bases fitting TRBD1. Trimming removed 1 base from V and 1 base from J; junction bases left unmatched: 2. This CDR3 comprises 15 residues. CDR1 and CDR2 (germline): SGHNT, YYREEE (reference sequence). DNA of the CDR3: TGTGCCAGCAGCTTGCAGGGGGTGAGCAATCAGCCCCAGCATTTT. This codes for CASSLQGVSNQPQHF.

The chain is built from TRBV6-1 and TRBJ2-3; the D is unclear. CDR3 length: 14 amino acids. Germline lookup yields CDR1 MNHNS and CDR2 SASEGT. V dropped 1 base and J dropped 1 base, with 6 bases sitting between them. The CDR3 region has the DNA TGTGCCAGCAGTGAAGTTCGGGGCACAGATACGCAGTATTTT. This codes for CASSEVRGTDTQYF.

The rearrangement uses TRBV11-2 and TRBJ1-1; D gene unclear. Trimming cost V 4 bases and J 2 bases, with 14 bases left between them. The CDR3 contains 15 residues. Germline V CDR1 and CDR2: SGHAT, FQNNGV. CDR3 in amino acids: CASSSSAAPNTEAFF. CDR3 coding DNA: TGTGCCAGCAGCTCAAGCGCGGCTCCTAACACTGAAGCTTTCTTT.

The V gene is TRBV19, the J gene TRBJ1-5, with 8 bases that match TRBD1. From germline, CDR1 is LNHDA and CDR2 SQIVND (reference sequence). CDR3 size: 15 residues. Trimming took 0 bases from V and 4 from J; bases not matched to a gene: 2. The CDR3 DNA is TGTGCCAGTAGTATAGACAGGGGGCAAAATCAGCCCCAGCATTTT. Amino acid sequence: CASSIDRGQNQPQHF.

V and J are TRBV9 and TRBJ1-1, with TRBD1 matching over 7 bases. With 3 bases clipped from V and 4 bases from J, the junction kept 3 bases outside the gene matches. This CDR3 spans 13 amino acids. Germline CDR1 and CDR2: SGDLS and YYNGEE. As DNA, the CDR3 is TGTGCCAGCAGCGGACAGGGACGCACTGAAGCTTTCTTT. Translated: CASSGQGRTEAFF.

The gene calls are TRBV4-1 and TRBJ2-3; weak D call: TRBD2 (6 bases). This CDR3 region has 15 residues. The germline CDR1 and CDR2 sequences are MGHRA and YSYEKL. The V end was cut by 3 bases, the J end by 0 bases, with 10 bases between. For the CDR3, the DNA is TGCGCCAGCAGCCATTTAGCGGAGAGCACAGATACGCAGTATTTT. It encodes CASSHLAESTDTQYF.

The V and J genes are TRBV19 and TRBJ1-1; TRBD1 matches at 10 bases. The CDR3 is 18 residues long. V was pared by 7 bases and J by 4 bases, with 18 bases of the junction left unmatched. Germline lookup yields CDR1 LNHDA and CDR2 SQIVND (reference sequence). The CDR3 sequence is CASTPKEDRGMYGTEAFF. Here the CDR3 DNA reads TGTGCCAGTACCCCCAAGGAGGACAGGGGGATGTATGGCACTGAAGCTTTCTTT.

The chain joins TRBV7-8 to TRBJ2-7; D gene uncertain. Deletions cut 7 bases from V and 0 bases from J, with 16 bases between. Per germline, CDR1 SGHVS and CDR2 FQNEAQ. The CDR3 loop spans 15 amino acids. The CDR3 loop is CASTPSSTGSYEQYF. In DNA form, the CDR3 reads TGTGCCAGCACCCCCAGCTCAACGGGCTCCTACGAGCAGTACTTC.

The chain is built from TRBV21-1 and TRBJ2-2; TRBD1 is taken as the D call from the table, unchecked against the DNA. TRBV21-1 is deemed a pseudogene. This CDR3 is built from 16 residues. As DNA, the CDR3 is TGTGCCAGCAGCAAAGGTACCTCAGTGAACACCGGGGAGCTGTTTTTT. Protein: CASSKGTSVNTGELFF.

This clone appeared a single time. The rearrangement joins TRBV7-3 to TRBJ2-1, with 7 bases lining up with TRBD1. The CDR3 totals 17 residues. Losses at the gene ends were 5 bases for V and 6 bases for J; bases not matched to a gene: 16. Germline values: CDR1 SGHTA, CDR2 FQGTGA. This CDR3 reads CASSDPPGTANSNEQFF. The CDR3 DNA is TGTGCCAGCAGCGACCCCCCCGGGACAGCCAATTCCAATGAGCAGTTCTTC.